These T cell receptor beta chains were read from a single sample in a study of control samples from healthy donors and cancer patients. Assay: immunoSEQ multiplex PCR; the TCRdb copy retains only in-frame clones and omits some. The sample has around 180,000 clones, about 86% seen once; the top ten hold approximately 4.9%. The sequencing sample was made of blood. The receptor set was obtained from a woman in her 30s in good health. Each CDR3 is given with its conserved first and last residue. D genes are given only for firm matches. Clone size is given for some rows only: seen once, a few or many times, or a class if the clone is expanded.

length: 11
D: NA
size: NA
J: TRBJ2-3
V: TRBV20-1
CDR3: CSALGSDTQYF
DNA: TGCAGTGCCCTCGGTTCGGATACGCAGTATTTT

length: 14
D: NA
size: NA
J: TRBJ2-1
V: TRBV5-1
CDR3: CASSATKAYNEQFF
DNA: TGCGCCAGCAGCGCTACTAAAGCCTACAATGAGCAGTTCTTC

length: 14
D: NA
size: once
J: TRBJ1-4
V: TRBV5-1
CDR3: CASSEGPTNEKLFF
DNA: TGCGCCAGCAGCGAAGGTCCAACTAATGAAAAACTGTTTTTT

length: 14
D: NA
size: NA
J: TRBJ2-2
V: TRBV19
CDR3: CASSIWGNTGELFF
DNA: TGTGCCAGTAGTATCTGGGGAAACACCGGGGAGCTGTTTTTT

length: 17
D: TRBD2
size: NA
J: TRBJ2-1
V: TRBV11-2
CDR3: CASSLDLAGGPRDEQFF
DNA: TGTGCCAGCAGCTTAGATCTTGCGGGAGGGCCAAGGGATGAGCAGTTCTTC

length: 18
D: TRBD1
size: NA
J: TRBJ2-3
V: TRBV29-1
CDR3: CSVVSWNRGPKFRDTQYF
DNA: TGCAGCGTTGTCTCGTGGAACAGGGGCCCGAAGTTTAGGGATACGCAGTATTTT

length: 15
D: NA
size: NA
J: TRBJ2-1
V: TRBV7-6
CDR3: CASSLKDVPYNEQFF
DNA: TGTGCCAGCAGCTTAAAGGACGTCCCCTACAATGAGCAGTTCTTC

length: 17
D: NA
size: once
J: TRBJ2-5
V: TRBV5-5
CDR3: CASSSVVTGVLRETQYF
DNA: TGTGCCAGCAGCTCCGTAGTGACAGGCGTACTGAGAGAGACCCAGTACTTC

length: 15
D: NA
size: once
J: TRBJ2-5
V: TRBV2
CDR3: CASSGLRGNGETQYF
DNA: TGTGCCAGCAGTGGCCTCCGGGGCAACGGAGAGACCCAGTACTTC

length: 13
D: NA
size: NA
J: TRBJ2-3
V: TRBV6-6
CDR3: CASSYPVTDTQYF
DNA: TGTGCCAGCAGTTACCCCGTTACAGATACGCAGTATTTT

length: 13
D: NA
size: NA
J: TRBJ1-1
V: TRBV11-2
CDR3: CASRRSGNTEAFF
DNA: TGTGCCAGCAGACGTTCGGGGAACACTGAAGCTTTCTTT

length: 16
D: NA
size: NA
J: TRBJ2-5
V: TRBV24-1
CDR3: CATSLPVAGGVETQYF
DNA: TGTGCCACCAGCTTACCAGTCGCAGGGGGGGTCGAGACCCAGTACTTC

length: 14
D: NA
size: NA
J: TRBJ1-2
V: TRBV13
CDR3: CASSLGQVVYGYTF
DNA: TGTGCCAGCAGCTTAGGGCAGGTTGTCTATGGCTACACCTTC

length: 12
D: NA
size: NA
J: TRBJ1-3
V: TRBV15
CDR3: CATSRDEDTIYF
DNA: TGTGCCACCAGCAGAGATGAGGACACCATATATTTT

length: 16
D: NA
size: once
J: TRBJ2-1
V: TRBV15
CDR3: CATSSSGGFSYNEQFF
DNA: TGTGCCACCAGCAGTTCTGGGGGGTTTTCCTACAATGAGCAGTTCTTC

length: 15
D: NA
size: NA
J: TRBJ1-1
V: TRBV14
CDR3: CASSQDWGRTGRAFF
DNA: TGTGCCAGCAGCCAAGATTGGGGCCGGACCGGGAGAGCTTTCTTT

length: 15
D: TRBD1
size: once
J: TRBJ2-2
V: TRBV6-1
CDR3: CASSEGTGAIGELFF
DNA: TGTGCCAGCAGTGAAGGGACAGGGGCAATCGGGGAGCTGTTTTTT

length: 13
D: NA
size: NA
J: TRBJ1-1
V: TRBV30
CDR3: CASRQFMDTEAFF
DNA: TGTGCCTCAAGACAGTTTATGGACACTGAAGCTTTCTTT

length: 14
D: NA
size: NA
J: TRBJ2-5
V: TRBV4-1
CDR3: CASSQVLGAETQYF
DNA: TGCGCCAGCAGCCAAGTACTTGGAGCGGAGACCCAGTACTTC

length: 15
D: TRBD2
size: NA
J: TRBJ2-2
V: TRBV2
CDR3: CASSEWASGAGELFF
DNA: TGTGCCAGCAGTGAATGGGCTAGCGGGGCCGGGGAGCTGTTTTTT

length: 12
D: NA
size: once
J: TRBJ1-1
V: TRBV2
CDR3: CASSGANTEAFF
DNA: TGTGCCAGCAGTGGGGCCAACACTGAAGCTTTCTTT

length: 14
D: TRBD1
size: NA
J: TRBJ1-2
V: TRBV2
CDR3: CASSGTGSSYGYTF
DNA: TGTGCCAGCTCCGGGACAGGGTCTTCCTATGGCTACACCTTC

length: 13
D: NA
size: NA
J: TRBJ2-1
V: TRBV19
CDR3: CASSSAGVGEQFF
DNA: TGTGCCAGTAGTAGTGCAGGGGTAGGCGAGCAGTTCTTC

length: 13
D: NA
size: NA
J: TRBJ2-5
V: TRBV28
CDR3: CASSLSVMGTQYF
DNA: TGTGCCAGCAGTCTCTCGGTGATGGGGACCCAGTACTTC

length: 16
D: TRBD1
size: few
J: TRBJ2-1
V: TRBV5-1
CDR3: CASSLPGQGRYNEQFF
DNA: TGCGCCAGCAGCTTGCCCGGACAGGGTCGGTACAATGAGCAGTTCTTC

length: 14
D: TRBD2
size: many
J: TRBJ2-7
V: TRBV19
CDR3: CASSALAEPYEQYF
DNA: TGTGCCAGTAGCGCACTAGCGGAACCTTACGAGCAGTACTTC

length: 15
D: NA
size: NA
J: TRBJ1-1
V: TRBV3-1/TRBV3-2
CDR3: CASSQGPGGRTEAFF
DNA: TGTGCCAGCAGCCAAGGACCTGGTGGTCGAACTGAAGCTTTCTTT

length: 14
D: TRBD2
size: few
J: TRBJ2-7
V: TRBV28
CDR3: CASFEPSGFYEQYF
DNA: TGTGCCAGCTTTGAGCCTAGCGGGTTCTACGAGCAGTACTTC

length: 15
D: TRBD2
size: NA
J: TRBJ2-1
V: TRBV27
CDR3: CASSFGSGIYNEQFF
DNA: TGTGCCAGCAGTTTTGGTAGCGGGATCTACAATGAGCAGTTCTTC

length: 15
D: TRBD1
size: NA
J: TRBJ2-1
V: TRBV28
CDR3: CASSLIRDSYNEQFF
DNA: TGTGCCAGCAGCTTAATCCGGGACAGCTACAATGAGCAGTTCTTC

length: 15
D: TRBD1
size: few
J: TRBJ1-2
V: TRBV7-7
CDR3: CASSYPTGVVYGYTF
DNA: TGTGCTAGCAGCTACCCGACAGGGGTTGTTTACGGCTACACCTTC

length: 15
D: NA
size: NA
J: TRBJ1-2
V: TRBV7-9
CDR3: CASSLATAPSYGYTF
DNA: TGTGCCAGCAGCTTAGCTACAGCTCCGAGCTATGGCTACACCTTC

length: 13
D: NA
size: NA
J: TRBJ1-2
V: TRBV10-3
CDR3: CAISDRSDYGYTF
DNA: TGTGCCATCAGTGACAGATCAGACTATGGCTACACCTTC

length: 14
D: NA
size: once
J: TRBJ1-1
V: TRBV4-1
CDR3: CASNNQGMNTEAFF
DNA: TGCGCCAGCAACAACCAGGGGATGAACACTGAAGCTTTCTTT

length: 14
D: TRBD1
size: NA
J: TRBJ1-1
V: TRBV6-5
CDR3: CASSYTDRGTEAFF
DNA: TGTGCCAGCAGTTATACGGACAGGGGGACTGAAGCTTTCTTT

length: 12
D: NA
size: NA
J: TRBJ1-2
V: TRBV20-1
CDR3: CSASAGVYGYTF
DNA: TGCAGTGCTAGTGCGGGGGTGTATGGCTACACCTTC

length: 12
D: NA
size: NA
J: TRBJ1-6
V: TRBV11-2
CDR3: CASSSQNSPLHF
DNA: TGTGCCAGCAGCTCCCAAAATTCACCCCTCCACTTT

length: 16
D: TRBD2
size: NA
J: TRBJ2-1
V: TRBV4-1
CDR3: CASSQGLREGRSEQFF
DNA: TGCGCCAGCAGCCAAGGGCTGCGGGAGGGCCGATCTGAGCAGTTCTTC

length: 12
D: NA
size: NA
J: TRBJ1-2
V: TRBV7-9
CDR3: CASSPGNYGYTF
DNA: TGTGCCAGCAGTCCGGGGAACTATGGCTACACCTTC

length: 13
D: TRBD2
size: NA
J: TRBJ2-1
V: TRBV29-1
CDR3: CSIGLAGVWEQFF
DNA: TGCAGCATTGGACTAGCGGGAGTCTGGGAGCAGTTCTTC

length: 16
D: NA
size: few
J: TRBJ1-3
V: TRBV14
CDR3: CASSQEWRLSGNTIYF
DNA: TGTGCCAGCAGCCAAGAATGGCGGCTCTCTGGAAACACCATATATTTT

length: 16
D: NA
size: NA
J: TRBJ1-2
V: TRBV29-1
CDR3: CSVSGGGRRGNYGYTF
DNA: TGCAGCGTTTCAGGAGGGGGGCGGAGAGGAAACTATGGCTACACCTTC

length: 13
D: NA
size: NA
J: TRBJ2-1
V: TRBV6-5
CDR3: CASSFSGRNEQFF
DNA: TGTGCCAGCAGTTTCTCCGGACGCAATGAGCAGTTCTTC

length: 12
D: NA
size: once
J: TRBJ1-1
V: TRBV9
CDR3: CASSVEGVEAFF
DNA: TGTGCCAGCAGCGTAGAAGGAGTTGAAGCTTTCTTT

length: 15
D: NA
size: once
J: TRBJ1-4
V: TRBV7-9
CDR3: CASSHHWGRWEKLFF
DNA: TGTGCCAGCAGCCATCACTGGGGGCGCTGGGAAAAACTGTTTTTT

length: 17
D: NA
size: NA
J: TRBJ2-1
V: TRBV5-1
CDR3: CASSLFFGSNIEGKQFF
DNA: TGCGCCAGCAGCTTGTTTTTTGGATCCAACATAGAGGGGAAGCAGTTCTTC